The sequence of this TCR beta chain was determined in a study of T-cell reconstitution after alpha-beta-depleted transplantation in children. Study-wide points: The high TCRbeta diversity at day 60 in some patients came from surviving recipient T cells and thymic progenitors. Where alpha-beta T cells came from about two months after transplant was reportedly several hundred expanded graft clones. It was newly produced T cells that mostly accounted for T-cell counts and diversity one year after transplant.

Preparing the TCRbeta library involved the use of unique molecular identifiers. In TCRdb, the PCR reads were re-called with MiXCR into one record per CDR3 protein. The data show approximately 490,000 distinct CDR3 sequences, over 9.5% seen once. CDR1 SGHRS and CDR2 YFSETQ come from the germline V gene. The CDR3 is 16 amino acids. The V segment lost 6 bases and the J segment 3 bases; nucleotides outside the gene matches: 9. Concerning this clonotype itself: Its antigen remains unknown.

Material: PBMCs, obtained before TCRalphabeta/CD19-depleted stem cell transplant. The clonotype originates from a child aged 2 to 15 with inherited bone marrow failure, due to receive a stem cell transplant. The chain employs TRBV5-1 and TRBJ2-6; 7 nucleotides agree with TRBD2. The CDR3 sequence: CASNWGGPGGANVLTF. The CDR3 DNA is TGCGCCAGCAATTGGGGAGGGCCTGGTGGGGCCAACGTCCTGACTTTC.